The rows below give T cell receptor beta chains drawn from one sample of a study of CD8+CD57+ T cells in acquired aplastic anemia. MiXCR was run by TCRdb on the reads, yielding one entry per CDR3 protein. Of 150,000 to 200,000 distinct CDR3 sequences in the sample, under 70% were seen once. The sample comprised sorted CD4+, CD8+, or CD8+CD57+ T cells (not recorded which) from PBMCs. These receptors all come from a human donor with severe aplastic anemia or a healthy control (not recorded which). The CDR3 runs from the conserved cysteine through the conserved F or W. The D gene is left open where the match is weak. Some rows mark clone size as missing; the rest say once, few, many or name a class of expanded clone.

CDR3aa: CATSREATLGLAGPSGEQFF
CDR3nt: TGTGCCACCAGCAGAGAAGCCACCTTAGGACTAGCGGGCCCATCGGGTGAGCAGTTCTTC
v_gene: TRBV15
abundance: .
d_gene: TRBD2
j_gene: TRBJ2-1

CDR3aa: CASSRTLVDRVF
CDR3nt: TGTGCCAGCAGCAGGACTCTGGTTGACAGAGTCTTC
v_gene: TRBV7-9
abundance: .
d_gene: .
j_gene: TRBJ2-7

CDR3aa: CASSIHKVSAGSNYGYTF
CDR3nt: TGTGCCAGTAGTATACACAAGGTATCGGCAGGGAGTAACTATGGCTACACCTTC
v_gene: TRBV19
abundance: .
d_gene: .
j_gene: TRBJ1-2

CDR3aa: CASSVERGLGDTQYF
CDR3nt: TGTGCCAGCAGCGTAGAGCGGGGGCTGGGAGATACGCAGTATTTT
v_gene: TRBV9
abundance: .
d_gene: TRBD2
j_gene: TRBJ2-3

CDR3aa: CASSQDRDRNNEQFF
CDR3nt: TGCGCCAGCAGCCAAGATAGGGACAGGAACAATGAGCAGTTCTTC
v_gene: TRBV4-1
abundance: many
d_gene: TRBD1
j_gene: TRBJ2-1

CDR3aa: CASSAMGPIGPQHF
CDR3nt: TGTGCCAGCAGTGCAATGGGTCCCATAGGGCCCCAGCATTTT
v_gene: TRBV2
abundance: .
d_gene: .
j_gene: TRBJ1-5

CDR3aa: CASSPASGSYEQYF
CDR3nt: TGTGCCAGCAGCCCGGCTAGCGGGAGCTACGAGCAGTACTTC
v_gene: TRBV9
abundance: .
d_gene: TRBD2
j_gene: TRBJ2-7

CDR3aa: CASSEVDREGYGYTF
CDR3nt: TGTGCCAGCAGTGAAGTCGACAGGGAAGGGTATGGCTACACCTTC
v_gene: TRBV6-1
abundance: .
d_gene: TRBD1
j_gene: TRBJ1-2

CDR3aa: CASSLDRGEQYF
CDR3nt: TGTGCCAGCAGCTTAGACAGAGGCGAGCAGTACTTC
v_gene: TRBV7-2
abundance: .
d_gene: .
j_gene: TRBJ2-7

CDR3aa: CSARGGELYSYEQYF
CDR3nt: TGCAGTGCTAGGGGGGGGGAACTATACTCCTACGAGCAGTACTTC
v_gene: TRBV20-1
abundance: .
d_gene: TRBD2
j_gene: TRBJ2-7

CDR3aa: CSVEDAGTNSGELFF
CDR3nt: TGCAGCGTTGAAGATGCGGGCACTAACTCGGGGGAGCTGTTTTTT
v_gene: TRBV29-1
abundance: many
d_gene: .
j_gene: TRBJ2-2

CDR3aa: CASSLGAEHGYTF
CDR3nt: TGTGCCAGCAGCTTAGGGGCAGAGCATGGCTACACCTTC
v_gene: TRBV11-2
abundance: many
d_gene: .
j_gene: TRBJ1-2

CDR3aa: CATSDKRPGQGYAGELFF
CDR3nt: TGTGCCACCAGTGACAAAAGACCAGGACAGGGGTATGCCGGGGAGCTGTTTTTT
v_gene: TRBV24-1
abundance: .
d_gene: TRBD1
j_gene: TRBJ2-2

CDR3aa: CSDGLAGGTYEQYF
CDR3nt: TGCAGTGACGGACTAGCGGGGGGCACCTACGAGCAGTACTTC
v_gene: TRBV29-1
abundance: .
d_gene: TRBD2
j_gene: TRBJ2-7

CDR3aa: CAISRDDRVNTEAFF
CDR3nt: TGTGCCATCAGTCGAGACGACAGGGTGAACACTGAAGCTTTCTTT
v_gene: TRBV10-3
abundance: .
d_gene: TRBD1
j_gene: TRBJ1-1

CDR3aa: CSATPGASGIGEQFF
CDR3nt: TGCAGTGCTACCCCAGGGGCTAGCGGGATCGGTGAGCAGTTCTTC
v_gene: TRBV20-1
abundance: .
d_gene: TRBD2
j_gene: TRBJ2-1

CDR3aa: CASSRGTGASEQYF
CDR3nt: TGTGCCAGCAGCCGCGGGACAGGGGCTAGCGAGCAGTACTTC
v_gene: TRBV12-3/TRBV12-4
abundance: many
d_gene: TRBD1
j_gene: TRBJ2-7

CDR3aa: CASTPSPSAGDEQFF
CDR3nt: TGCGCCAGCACCCCCAGCCCCTCAGCCGGGGATGAGCAGTTCTTC
v_gene: TRBV5-1
abundance: .
d_gene: .
j_gene: TRBJ2-1

CDR3aa: CASSVRQGGNNEQFF
CDR3nt: TGTGCCAGCAGTGTCAGACAGGGGGGGAACAATGAGCAGTTCTTC
v_gene: TRBV2
abundance: .
d_gene: TRBD1
j_gene: TRBJ2-1

CDR3aa: CASSPRQGRTEAFF
CDR3nt: TGTGCCAGCAGCCCTCGACAGGGAAGAACTGAAGCTTTCTTT
v_gene: TRBV7-8
abundance: .
d_gene: TRBD1
j_gene: TRBJ1-1

CDR3aa: CASSLRSGPEDEQYF
CDR3nt: TGTGCCAGCAGCTTGAGATCGGGGCCGGAGGACGAGCAGTACTTC
v_gene: TRBV7-9
abundance: .
d_gene: .
j_gene: TRBJ2-7

CDR3aa: CASSGWTGEKLFF
CDR3nt: TGTGCCAGCAGCGGATGGACAGGGGAAAAACTGTTTTTT
v_gene: TRBV9
abundance: .
d_gene: TRBD1
j_gene: TRBJ1-4